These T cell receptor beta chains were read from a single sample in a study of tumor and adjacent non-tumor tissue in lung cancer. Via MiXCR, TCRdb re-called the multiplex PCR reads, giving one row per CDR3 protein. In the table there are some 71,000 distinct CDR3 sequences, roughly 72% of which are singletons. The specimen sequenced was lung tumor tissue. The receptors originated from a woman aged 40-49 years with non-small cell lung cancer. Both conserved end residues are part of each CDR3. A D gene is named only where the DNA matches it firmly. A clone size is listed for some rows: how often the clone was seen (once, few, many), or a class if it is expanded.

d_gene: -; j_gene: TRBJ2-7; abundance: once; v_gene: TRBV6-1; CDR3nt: TGTGCCAATAGCCCGACGGGGAAGATTTACGAGCAGTACTTC; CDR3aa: CANSPTGKIYEQYF
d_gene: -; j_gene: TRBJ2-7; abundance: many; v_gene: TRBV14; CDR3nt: TGTGCCAGCAGCGCACAGGCGAACGAGCAGTACTTC; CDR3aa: CASSAQANEQYF
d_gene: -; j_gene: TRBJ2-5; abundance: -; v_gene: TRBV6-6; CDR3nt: TGTGCCAGCAGTTACATCTTCGGGTTTGATGGGGACAAGCAAGAGACCCAGTATTTC; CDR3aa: CASSYIFGFDGDKQETQYF
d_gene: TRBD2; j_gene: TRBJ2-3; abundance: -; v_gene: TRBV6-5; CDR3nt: TGTGTCAGCAGTACTAGCGCCTCTTCCCTCGTGCACCTGTATTTT; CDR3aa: CVSSTSASSLVHLYF
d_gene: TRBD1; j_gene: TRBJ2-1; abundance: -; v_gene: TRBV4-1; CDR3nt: TGCGCCAACATCCGACAAGACAGGGATCGGAGCACTGAGCAGTTCTTC; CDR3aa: CANIRQDRDRSTEQFF
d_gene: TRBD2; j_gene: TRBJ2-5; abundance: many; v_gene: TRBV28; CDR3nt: TGTGCCAGCAGTCCGCGGACTAGCGGAAAAGAGACCCAGTACTTC; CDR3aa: CASSPRTSGKETQYF
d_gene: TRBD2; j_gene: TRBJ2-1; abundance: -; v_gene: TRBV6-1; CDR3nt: TGTGCCCTGGTGCGGGGGGTCGGGAATGAGCAGTTCTTC; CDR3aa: CALVRGVGNEQFF
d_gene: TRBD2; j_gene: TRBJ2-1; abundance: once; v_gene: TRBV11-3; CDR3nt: TGTCCCAGCAGCGATCCGGGACTAGTGGCCAACGATGAGCAGTTCTTC; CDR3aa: CPSSDPGLVANDEQFF
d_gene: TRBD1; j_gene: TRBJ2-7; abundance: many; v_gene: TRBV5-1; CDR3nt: TGCGCCAGCAGCCCTGGGAGGGACAGGGACTACGAGCAGTACTTC; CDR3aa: CASSPGRDRDYEQYF
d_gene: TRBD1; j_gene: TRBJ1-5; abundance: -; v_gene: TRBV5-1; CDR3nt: TGCGCCAGCAGCCAAGGACAGGGGGCGCATTTTAGCAATCAGCCCCAGCATTTT; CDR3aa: CASSQGQGAHFSNQPQHF
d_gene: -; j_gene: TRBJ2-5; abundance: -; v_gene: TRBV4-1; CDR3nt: TGCGTCAGCAGACAAGTACGTGGGTGGGAGACCCAGTACTTC; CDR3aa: CVSRQVRGWETQYF
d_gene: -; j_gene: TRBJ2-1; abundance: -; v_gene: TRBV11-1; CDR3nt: TGTGCCAGCAACTTAACTAGAGAGCAGTTCTTC; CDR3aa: CASNLTREQFF
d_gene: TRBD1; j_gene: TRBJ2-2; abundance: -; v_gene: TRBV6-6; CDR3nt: TGTGCCAGCAAGGCGGGACAGGTTACCACCTGGGAGCTGTCTTTT; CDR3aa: CASKAGQVTTWELSF
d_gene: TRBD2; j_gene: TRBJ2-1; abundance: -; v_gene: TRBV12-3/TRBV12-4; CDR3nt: TGTGCCAGCACACGAGCACGGGGGGATTACAATGAGCAGCTCTTC; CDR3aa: CASTRARGDYNEQLF
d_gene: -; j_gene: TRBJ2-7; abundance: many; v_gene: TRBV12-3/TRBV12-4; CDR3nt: TGTGCCAGCAGCCTTGAACGAGGCTACGAGCAGTACTTC; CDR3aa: CASSLERGYEQYF
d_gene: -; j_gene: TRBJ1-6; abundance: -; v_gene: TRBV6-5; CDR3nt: TGTGCCTGCTTCACGAGGTGGAATTCACCCCTCCACTTT; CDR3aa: CACFTRWNSPLHF
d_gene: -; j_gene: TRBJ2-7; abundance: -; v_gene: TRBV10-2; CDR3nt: TGCGCCAGCGCTTCGGGCAGGGGCAACGAGCAGTACTTC; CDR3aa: CASASGRGNEQYF
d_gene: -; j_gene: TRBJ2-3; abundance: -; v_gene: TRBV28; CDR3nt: TGTGCCAACAGTGTCTACCCTGAGACGCAGTATTTT; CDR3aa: CANSVYPETQYF
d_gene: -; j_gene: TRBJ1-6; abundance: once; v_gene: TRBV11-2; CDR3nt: TGTGTCAGCAACTCAACATTAGGGACAAAGCGGAGTTCACCCCTCCACTTT; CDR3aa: CVSNSTLGTKRSSPLHF
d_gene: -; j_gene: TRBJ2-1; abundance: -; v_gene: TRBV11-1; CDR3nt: TGTGCCAGCAGCTCCAAGGAGCGCGGAGATGAGCAGTTCTTC; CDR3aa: CASSSKERGDEQFF
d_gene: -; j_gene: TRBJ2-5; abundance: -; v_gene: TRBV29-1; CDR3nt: TGCAACGTTGGGGGTCGGGGTTTATCGAAGACCCACTATTTC; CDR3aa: CNVGGRGLSKTHYF
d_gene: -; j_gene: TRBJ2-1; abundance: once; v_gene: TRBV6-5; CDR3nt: TGTGCCAGCAGTTACCGTGCGGGGATAAATCAGTTCTTC; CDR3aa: CASSYRAGINQFF
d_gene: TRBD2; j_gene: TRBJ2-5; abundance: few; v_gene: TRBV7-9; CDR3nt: TGTGCCAGCAGCTTAAGGACTAGCGTGGGGCTAAAAGAGACCCAGTACTTC; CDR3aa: CASSLRTSVGLKETQYF
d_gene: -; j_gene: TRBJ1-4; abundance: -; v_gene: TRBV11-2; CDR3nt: TGTGCCAGCAGCTCCCAGGGATGGATACTGTTTTTT; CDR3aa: CASSSQGWILFF
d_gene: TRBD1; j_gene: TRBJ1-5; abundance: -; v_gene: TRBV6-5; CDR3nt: TGTGCTAGCAGTTATCCGGGACAGCCCCAGCGTTTT; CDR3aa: CASSYPGQPQRF
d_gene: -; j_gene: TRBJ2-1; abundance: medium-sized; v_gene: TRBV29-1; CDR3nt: TGCAGCGTTGGGGGGGACTCCCACTACAATGAGCAGTTCTTC; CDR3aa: CSVGGDSHYNEQFF
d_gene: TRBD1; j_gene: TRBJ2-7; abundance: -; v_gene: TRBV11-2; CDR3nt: TGTGCCAGCAGCACGGGGACAGGGGTACAGTACGCCCAGTACTTC; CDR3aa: CASSTGTGVQYAQYF
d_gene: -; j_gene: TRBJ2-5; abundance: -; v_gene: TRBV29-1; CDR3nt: TGCAGCGCGGGGTGGAAAAACCAAGAGACCCAGTACTTC; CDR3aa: CSAGWKNQETQYF
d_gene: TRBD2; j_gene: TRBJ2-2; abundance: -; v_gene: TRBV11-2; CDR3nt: TGTGCCAACAGATTTCAGGGTAGCGGGAGGGCTAACACCGGGGAGCTGTTTTTT; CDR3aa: CANRFQGSGRANTGELFF
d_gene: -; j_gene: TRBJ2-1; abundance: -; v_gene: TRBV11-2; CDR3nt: TGTGCCAGCAGCTTAAAATGGTCCGGCAACTACAATGAGCTGTTCTTC; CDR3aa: CASSLKWSGNYNELFF
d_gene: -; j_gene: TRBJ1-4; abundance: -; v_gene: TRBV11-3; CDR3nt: TGTGCCAGCAGAGCCAGGGCAGGTCCTGACAAACTGTTTTTT; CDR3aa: CASRARAGPDKLFF
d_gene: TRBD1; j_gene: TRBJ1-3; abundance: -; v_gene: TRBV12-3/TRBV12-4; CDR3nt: TGTGCCAGCAATGGCGGACAGGATAGTTATGGAAACACCATATATTTT; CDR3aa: CASNGGQDSYGNTIYF
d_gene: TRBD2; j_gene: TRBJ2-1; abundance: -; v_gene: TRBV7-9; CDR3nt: TGTGCCATTGGGACTAGCGGGGGGGGCTACAATGAGCAGTTCTTC; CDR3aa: CAIGTSGGGYNEQFF
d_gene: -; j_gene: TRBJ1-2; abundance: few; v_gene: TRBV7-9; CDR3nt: TGTGCCAGCAGCCTCGAAACAGGGTTTTTCTCATATGGCTACACCTTC; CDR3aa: CASSLETGFFSYGYTF
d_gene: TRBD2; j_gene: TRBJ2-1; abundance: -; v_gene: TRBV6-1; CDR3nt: TGTGCCAGCACTGAAAGGGTAGCGGGGGGGAAGAATGAGCAGTTCTTC; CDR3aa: CASTERVAGGKNEQFF
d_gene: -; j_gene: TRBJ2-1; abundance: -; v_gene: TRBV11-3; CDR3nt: TGTGCCAGCAACCCCGGACATGGGGGCAATAAGCAGTTCTTC; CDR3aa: CASNPGHGGNKQFF
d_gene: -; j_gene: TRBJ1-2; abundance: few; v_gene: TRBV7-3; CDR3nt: TGTGCCAGCAGCCTTGCCGGGACTGAAGGCTACACCTTC; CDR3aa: CASSLAGTEGYTF
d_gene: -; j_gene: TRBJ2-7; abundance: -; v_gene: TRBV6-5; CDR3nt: TGTGCCAGCAATTTAACCGGGACTGGGTCCTACGAGCAGTACTTC; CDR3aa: CASNLTGTGSYEQYF
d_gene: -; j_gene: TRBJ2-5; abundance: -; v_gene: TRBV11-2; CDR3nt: TGTATCAGCAGCTTATTCGCCGGGATCCAAGAGACACAGTACTTC; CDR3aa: CISSLFAGIQETQYF
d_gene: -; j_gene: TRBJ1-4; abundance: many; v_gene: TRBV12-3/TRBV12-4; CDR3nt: TGTGCCAGCAGTTTTGGCGGGGGGCGGAATGAAAAACTGTTTTTT; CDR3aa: CASSFGGGRNEKLFF
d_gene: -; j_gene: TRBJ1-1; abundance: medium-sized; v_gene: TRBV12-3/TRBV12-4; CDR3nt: TGTGCCAGCAAAAGGGATCAGGGGACTGAAGCTTTCTTT; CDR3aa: CASKRDQGTEAFF
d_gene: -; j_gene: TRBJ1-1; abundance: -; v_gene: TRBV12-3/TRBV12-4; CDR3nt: TGTGCCAGCAACTTCTTGGGGGACACTGAAGCTATCTTT; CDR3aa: CASNFLGDTEAIF
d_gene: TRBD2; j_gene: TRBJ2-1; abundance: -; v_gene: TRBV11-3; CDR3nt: TGTGCCGGCAGCGGTCCGGGACTAGCGGCCATCAATGAGCAGTTCTTC; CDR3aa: CAGSGPGLAAINEQFF
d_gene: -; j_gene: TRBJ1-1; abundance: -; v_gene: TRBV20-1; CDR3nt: TGCAGTGTCCCCAGATCGGGGAATGCTTTCTTT; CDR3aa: CSVPRSGNAFF
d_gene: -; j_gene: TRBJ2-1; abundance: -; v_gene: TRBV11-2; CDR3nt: TGTGCCAGCAGCTCGCGTATCGTAACTAGGGGGGTACTAAGGGAGCAGTCCTTC; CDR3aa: CASSSRIVTRGVLREQSF
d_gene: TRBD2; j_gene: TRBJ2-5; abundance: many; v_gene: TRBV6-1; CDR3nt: TGTGCCAGCAGTGAAGATAGCGGGGGGGCGATGGGGCAAGAGACCCAGTACTTC; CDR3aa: CASSEDSGGAMGQETQYF
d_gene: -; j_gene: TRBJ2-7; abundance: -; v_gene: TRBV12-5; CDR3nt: TGCGCTAGTGGTTTCTCACAAGCCTACGAGCAGTACTTC; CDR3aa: CASGFSQAYEQYF
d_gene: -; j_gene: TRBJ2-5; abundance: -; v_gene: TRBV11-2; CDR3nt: TGTGCAAGCAGCTCCACAACTAGGGTCGGGGAGACCCAGTACTTC; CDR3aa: CASSSTTRVGETQYF
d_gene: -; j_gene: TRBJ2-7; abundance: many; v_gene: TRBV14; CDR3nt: TGTGCCAGCAGCCAAGATTCGGATGTGACAAGGTACAACTACGAGCAGTACTTC; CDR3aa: CASSQDSDVTRYNYEQYF
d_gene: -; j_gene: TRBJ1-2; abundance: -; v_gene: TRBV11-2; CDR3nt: TGTGCCAGCAGTTTGCCTCAGGTGGCCTATGGCTACGCCTTC; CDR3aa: CASSLPQVAYGYAF
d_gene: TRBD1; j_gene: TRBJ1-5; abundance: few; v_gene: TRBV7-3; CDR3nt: TGTGCCAGCAGCTGGGACAGAAATCAGCCCCAGCATTTT; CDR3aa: CASSWDRNQPQHF
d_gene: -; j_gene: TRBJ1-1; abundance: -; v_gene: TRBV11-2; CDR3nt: TGTGCCAGTAGTTTAGTGGGGGACTTGGGAGCTTTCTTT; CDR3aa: CASSLVGDLGAFF
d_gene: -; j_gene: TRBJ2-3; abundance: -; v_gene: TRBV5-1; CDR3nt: TGCGCCAGCAGCTTTACACCGTCTAGCACAGATATGCAGTATTTT; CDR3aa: CASSFTPSSTDMQYF